Following are 7 T cell receptor beta chains from one sample sequenced in a study of blood T cell repertoires in COVID-19 (dated by TCRdb to 2020 to 2022). The method behind the library was the immunoSEQ multiplex PCR assay. TCRdb mirrors the immuneACCESS table, restricted to in-frame sequences. Some clones are absent from its copies; in checked studies, under half trace to an unresolved V gene, and the reason for the others is unknown. The sample table lists some 150,000 clones, 80% to 85% of them with a count of one. The top ten hold roughly 34% of the sample. The sequencing sample was made of peripheral blood. The source of these receptors is a human donor in a cohort sampled during active COVID-19.

The gene calls are TRBV7-2 and TRBJ2-1, with 15 bases fitting TRBD2. Germline-derived CDR1 and CDR2 are SGHTA and FQGNSA. The CDR3 covers 17 residues. Germline trimming cut 5 bases from V and 7 bases from J; bases unmatched to any gene: 9. CDR3: CASSPGTSGGYWNEQFF. DNA for the CDR3: TGTGCCAGCAGCCCGGGGACTAGCGGGGGGTATTGGAATGAGCAGTTCTTC.

This clone was picked up a small number of times. V gene TRBV10-3 combines with J gene TRBJ1-1; TRBD1 agrees at 7 bases. The CDR3 is 12 residues long. Germline V gene sequence: CDR1 ENHRY, CDR2 SYGVKD. The V and J ends lost 6 bases and 4 bases, in that order; junction bases with no gene match: 2. The CDR3 DNA is TGTGCCATCAGCTGGGACAGCACTGAAGCTTTCTTT. As protein: CAISWDSTEAFF.

This clone was observed once. The gene calls are TRBV6-5 and TRBJ1-1; 10 bases fit TRBD1. CDR3 length: 14 amino acids. Germline V gene sequence: CDR1 MNHEY, CDR2 SVGAGI. V was pared by 7 bases and J by 3 bases, with 5 bases of the junction left unmatched. In DNA form, the CDR3 reads TGTGCCAGCACTACGGGACAGGGGTACACTGAAGCTTTCTTT. Its translation is CASTTGQGYTEAFF.

The chain has TRBV6-1 and TRBJ2-5, with 9 positions matching TRBD1. V shed 4 bases, J shed 5 bases, and the junction held 11 bases outside the gene matches. Germline CDR1 is MNHNS and CDR2 is SASEGT. This CDR3 contains 16 residues. CDR3 sequence (DNA): TGTGCCAGCAGTGGCCGTGACAGGGGGAGATTGGAGACCCAGTACTTC. It yields the protein CASSGRDRGRLETQYF.

The V and J genes are TRBV7-2 and TRBJ2-5; 10 positions agree with TRBD2. This CDR3 is 15 amino acids long. V shed 3 bases and J 2 bases; nucleotides not matched to a gene: 3. CDR1 SGHTA and CDR2 FQGNSA come from the germline V gene. This CDR3 reads CASSFVAGGQETQYF. The CDR3 nucleotides read TGTGCCAGCAGCTTCGTAGCGGGAGGTCAAGAGACCCAGTACTTC. The variable domain in full, with the rest retrieved from reference TRBV7-2 and TRBJ2-5, is GAGVSQSPSNKVTEKGKDVELRCDPISGHTALYWYRQSLGQGLEFLIYFQGNSAPDKSGLPSDRFSAERTGGSVSTLTIQRTQQEDSAVYLCASSFVAGGQETQYFGPGTRLLVL.

The chain links TRBV6-5 to TRBJ1-1, with 9 bases lining up with TRBD1. Looked up from germline, CDR1 is MNHEY and CDR2 is SVGAGI. This CDR3 is built from 14 residues. Trimming took 6 bases from V and 5 from J; bases not matched to a gene: 7. The CDR3 nucleotides are TGTGCCAGCAGCCCCGGACAGGGGAGGACTGAAGCTTTCTTT. This codes for CASSPGQGRTEAFF.

The genes are TRBV11-3 and TRBJ2-5; 10 nucleotides align to TRBD2. The CDR3 loop spans 15 amino acids. The trim removed 1 base at V and 8 bases at J, leaving 7 bases unmatched. In germline, CDR1 is SGHNT, CDR2 YENEEA. CDR3 nucleotides: TGTGCCAGCAGCTTAGTTCCTAGCGGGGGACGCACCCAGTACTTC. Protein sequence: CASSLVPSGGRTQYF.